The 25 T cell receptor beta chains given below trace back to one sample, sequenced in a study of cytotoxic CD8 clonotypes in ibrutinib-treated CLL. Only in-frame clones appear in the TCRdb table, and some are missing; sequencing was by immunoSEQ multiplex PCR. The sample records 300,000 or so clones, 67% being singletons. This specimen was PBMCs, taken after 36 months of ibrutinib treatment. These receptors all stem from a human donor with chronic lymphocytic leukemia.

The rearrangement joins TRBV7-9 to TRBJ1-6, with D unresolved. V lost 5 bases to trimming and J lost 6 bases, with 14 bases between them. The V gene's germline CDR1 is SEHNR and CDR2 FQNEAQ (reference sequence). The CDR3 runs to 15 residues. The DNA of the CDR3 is TGTGCCAGCAGCCCAGGCCGCATGATTAATTCACCCCTCCACTTT. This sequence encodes CASSPGRMINSPLHF. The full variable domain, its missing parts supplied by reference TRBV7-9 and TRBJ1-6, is DTGVSQNPRHKITKRGQNVTFRCDPISEHNRLYWYRQTLGQGPEFLTYFQNEAQLEKSRLLSDRFSAERPKGSFSTLEIQRTEQGDSAMYLCASSPGRMINSPLHFGNGTRLTVT.

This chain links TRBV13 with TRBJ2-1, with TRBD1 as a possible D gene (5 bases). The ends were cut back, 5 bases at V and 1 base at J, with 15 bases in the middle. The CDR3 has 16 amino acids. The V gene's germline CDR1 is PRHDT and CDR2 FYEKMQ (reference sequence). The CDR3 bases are TGTGCCAGCAGCCCTCTCAGGGCGAGGTCCTACAATGAGCAGTTCTTC. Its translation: CASSPLRARSYNEQFF.

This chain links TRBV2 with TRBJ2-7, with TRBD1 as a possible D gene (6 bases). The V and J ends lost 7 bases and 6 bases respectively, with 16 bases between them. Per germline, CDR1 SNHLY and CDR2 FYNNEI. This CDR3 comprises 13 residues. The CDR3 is CASTQLGGSEQYF. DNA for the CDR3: TGTGCCAGCACCCAGTTAGGGGGAAGCGAGCAGTACTTC.

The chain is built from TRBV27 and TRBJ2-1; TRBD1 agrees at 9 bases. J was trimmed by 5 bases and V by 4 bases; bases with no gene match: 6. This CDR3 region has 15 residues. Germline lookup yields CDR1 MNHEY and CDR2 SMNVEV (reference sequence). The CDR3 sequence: CASSSGQGLNNEQFF. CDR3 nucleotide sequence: TGTGCCAGCAGTTCCGGACAGGGGCTTAACAATGAGCAGTTCTTC.

CDR3 sequence: CASSFIRGRQETQYF. The DNA of the CDR3 is TGCGCCAGCAGCTTCATTCGGGGACGCCAAGAGACCCAGTACTTC. The chain employs TRBV5-1 and TRBJ2-5; the D gene could be TRBD1 or TRBD2 (5 bases each). This CDR3 spans 15 amino acids. V was pared by 2 bases and J by 1 base, with 12 bases between. Germline CDR1 is SGHRS and CDR2 is YFSETQ. The complete variable domain, with remaining parts taken from reference TRBV5-1 and TRBJ2-5, reads KAGVTQTPRYLIKTRGQQVTLSCSPISGHRSVSWYQQTPGQGLQFLFEYFSETQRNKGNFPGRFSGRQFSNSRSEMNVSTLELGDSALYLCASSFIRGRQETQYFGPGTRLLVL.

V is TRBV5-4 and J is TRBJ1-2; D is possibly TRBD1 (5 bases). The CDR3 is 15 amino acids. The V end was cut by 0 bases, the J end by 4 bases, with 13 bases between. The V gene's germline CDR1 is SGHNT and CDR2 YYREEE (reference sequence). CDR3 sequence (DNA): TGTGCCAGCAGCTTGGAGGGCAGGGTAGCCTATGGCTACACCTTC. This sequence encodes CASSLEGRVAYGYTF.

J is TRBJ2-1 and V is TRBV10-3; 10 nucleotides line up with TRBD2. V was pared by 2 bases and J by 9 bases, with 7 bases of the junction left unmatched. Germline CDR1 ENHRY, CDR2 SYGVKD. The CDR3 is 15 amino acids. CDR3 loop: CAISESGLAAVEQFF. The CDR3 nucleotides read TGTGCCATCAGTGAGAGCGGACTAGCGGCCGTTGAGCAGTTCTTC.

The DNA for the CDR3 is TGCGCCAGCAGTACCGAGGGCCGGAGCTCCTACGAGCAGTACTTC. The encoded protein is CASSTEGRSSYEQYF. The chain carries TRBV4-1 and TRBJ2-7, with D perhaps TRBD2 (5 bases). The CDR3 covers 15 residues. CDR1 and CDR2 from the germline V gene are MGHRA and YSYEKL. Trimming shortened V by 6 bases and J by 0 bases, and 15 bases separated the two germline ends.

CDR3 sequence reads: CASSRRPGQAYEQYF. CDR3 DNA: TGCGCCAGCAGCCGTAGGCCGGGACAAGCCTACGAGCAGTACTTC. This chain uses TRBV5-1 with TRBJ2-7; tentative D call: TRBD1 (6 bases). V lost 4 bases to trimming and J lost 2 bases, with 16 bases between them. This CDR3 comprises 15 residues. Germline CDR1 is SGHRS and CDR2 is YFSETQ.

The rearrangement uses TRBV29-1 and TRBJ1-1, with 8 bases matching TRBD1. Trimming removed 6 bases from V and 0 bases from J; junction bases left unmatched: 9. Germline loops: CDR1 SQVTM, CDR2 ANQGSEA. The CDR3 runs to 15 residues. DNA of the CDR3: TGCAGCGTGGACCCGGGACAGGAGTTGAACACTGAAGCTTTCTTT. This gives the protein CSVDPGQELNTEAFF.

The CDR3 loop is CASSLREAYEQYF. The CDR3 DNA reads as TGCGCCAGCAGCCTCCGTGAGGCCTACGAGCAGTACTTC. The gene calls are TRBV5-1 and TRBJ2-7; D not certain. The CDR3 is made up of 13 amino acids. From germline, CDR1 is SGHRS and CDR2 YFSETQ. The V end was cut by 4 bases, the J end by 2 bases, with 10 bases between. Filled out from reference TRBV5-1 and TRBJ2-7, the complete variable domain reads KAGVTQTPRYLIKTRGQQVTLSCSPISGHRSVSWYQQTPGQGLQFLFEYFSETQRNKGNFPGRFSGRQFSNSRSEMNVSTLELGDSALYLCASSLREAYEQYFGPGTRLTVT.

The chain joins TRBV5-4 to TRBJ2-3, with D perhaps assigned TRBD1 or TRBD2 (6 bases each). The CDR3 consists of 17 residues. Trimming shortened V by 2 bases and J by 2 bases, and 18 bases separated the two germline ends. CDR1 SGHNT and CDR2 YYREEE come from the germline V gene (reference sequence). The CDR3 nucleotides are TGTGCCAGCAGCTTCCGGGGGACACCCTCGGCCACAGATACGCAGTATTTT. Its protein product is CASSFRGTPSATDTQYF.

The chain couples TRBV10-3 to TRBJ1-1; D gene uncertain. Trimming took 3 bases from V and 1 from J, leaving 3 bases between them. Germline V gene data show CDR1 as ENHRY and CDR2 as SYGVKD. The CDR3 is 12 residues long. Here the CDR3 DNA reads TGTGCCATCAGTGAAGCGAACACTGAAGCTTTCTTT. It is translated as CAISEANTEAFF.

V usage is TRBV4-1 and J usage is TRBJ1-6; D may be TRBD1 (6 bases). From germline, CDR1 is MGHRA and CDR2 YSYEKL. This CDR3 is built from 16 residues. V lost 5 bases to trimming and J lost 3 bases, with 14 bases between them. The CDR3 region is CASSARDNLYNSPLHF. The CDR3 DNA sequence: TGCGCCAGCAGCGCCCGGGACAATCTCTATAATTCACCCCTCCACTTT.

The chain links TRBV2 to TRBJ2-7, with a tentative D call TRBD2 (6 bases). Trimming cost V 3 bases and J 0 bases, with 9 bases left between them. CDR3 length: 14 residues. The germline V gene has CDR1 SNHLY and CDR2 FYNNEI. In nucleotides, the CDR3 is TGTGCCAGCAGTGACGCGCGGGGCTCCTACGAGCAGTACTTC. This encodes CASSDARGSYEQYF.

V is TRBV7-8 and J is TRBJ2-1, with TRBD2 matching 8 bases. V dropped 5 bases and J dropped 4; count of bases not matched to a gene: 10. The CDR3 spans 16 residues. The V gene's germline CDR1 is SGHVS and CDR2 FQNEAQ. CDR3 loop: CASSLLVRGGYNEQFF. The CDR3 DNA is TGTGCCAGCAGCCTCCTGGTCCGGGGGGGGTACAATGAGCAGTTCTTC.

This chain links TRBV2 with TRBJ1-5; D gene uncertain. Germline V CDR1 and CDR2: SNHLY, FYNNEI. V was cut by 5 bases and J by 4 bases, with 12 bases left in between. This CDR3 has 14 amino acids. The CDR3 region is CASSWEAENQPQHF. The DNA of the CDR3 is TGTGCCAGCAGTTGGGAGGCCGAGAATCAGCCCCAGCATTTT.

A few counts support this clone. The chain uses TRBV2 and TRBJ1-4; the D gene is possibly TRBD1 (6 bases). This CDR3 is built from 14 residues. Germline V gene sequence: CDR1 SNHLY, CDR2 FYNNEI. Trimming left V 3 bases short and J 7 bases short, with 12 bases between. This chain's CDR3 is CASSDAGAREKLFF. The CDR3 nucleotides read TGTGCCAGCAGTGACGCAGGGGCCCGTGAAAAACTGTTTTTT.

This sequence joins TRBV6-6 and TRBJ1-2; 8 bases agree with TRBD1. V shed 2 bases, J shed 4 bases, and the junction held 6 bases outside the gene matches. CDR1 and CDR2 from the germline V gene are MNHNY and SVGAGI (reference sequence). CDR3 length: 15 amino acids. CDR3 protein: CASSYGVTGAYGYTF. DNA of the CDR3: TGTGCCAGCAGTTACGGCGTGACAGGGGCCTATGGCTACACCTTC.

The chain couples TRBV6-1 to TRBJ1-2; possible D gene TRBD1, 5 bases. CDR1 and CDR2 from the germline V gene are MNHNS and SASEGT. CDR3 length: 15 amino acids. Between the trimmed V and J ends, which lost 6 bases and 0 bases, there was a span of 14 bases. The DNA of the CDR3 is TGTGCCAGCAGCCTCGAGGGGTCTCCTAACTATGGCTACACCTTC. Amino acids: CASSLEGSPNYGYTF.

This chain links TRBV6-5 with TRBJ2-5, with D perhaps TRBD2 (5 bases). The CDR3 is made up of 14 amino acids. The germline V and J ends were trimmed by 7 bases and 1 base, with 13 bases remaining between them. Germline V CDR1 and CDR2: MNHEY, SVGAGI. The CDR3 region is CASNNPGIQETQYF. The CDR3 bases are TGTGCCAGCAACAACCCGGGGATCCAAGAGACCCAGTACTTC.

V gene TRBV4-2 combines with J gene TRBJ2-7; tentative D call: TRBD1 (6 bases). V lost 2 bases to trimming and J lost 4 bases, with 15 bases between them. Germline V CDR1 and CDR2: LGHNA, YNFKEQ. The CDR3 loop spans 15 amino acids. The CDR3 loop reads CASSQIQGVDYEQYF. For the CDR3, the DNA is TGTGCCAGCAGCCAAATACAGGGTGTTGATTACGAGCAGTACTTC.

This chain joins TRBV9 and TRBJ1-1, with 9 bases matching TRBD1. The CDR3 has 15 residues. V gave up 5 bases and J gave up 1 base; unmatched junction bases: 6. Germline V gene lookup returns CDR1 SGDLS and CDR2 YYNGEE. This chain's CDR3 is CASSTGGRENTEAFF. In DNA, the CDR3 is TGTGCCAGCAGTACAGGGGGCAGGGAGAACACTGAAGCTTTCTTT.

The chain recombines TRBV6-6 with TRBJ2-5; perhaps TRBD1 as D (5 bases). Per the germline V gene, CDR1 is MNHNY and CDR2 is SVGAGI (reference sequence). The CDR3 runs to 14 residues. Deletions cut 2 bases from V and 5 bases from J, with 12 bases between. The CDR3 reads CASSYIRVGETQYF. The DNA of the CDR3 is TGTGCCAGCAGTTACATCAGGGTTGGGGAGACCCAGTACTTC.

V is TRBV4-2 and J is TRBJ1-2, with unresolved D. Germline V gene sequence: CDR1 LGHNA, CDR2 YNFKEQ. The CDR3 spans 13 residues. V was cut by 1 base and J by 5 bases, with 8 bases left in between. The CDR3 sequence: CASSQGFGYGYTF. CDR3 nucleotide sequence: TGTGCCAGCAGCCAAGGCTTCGGTTATGGCTACACCTTC.